This TCR beta chain was identified during a study of PD-1 blockade in classical Hodgkin lymphoma (dated by TCRdb to 2018 to 2020). Study-level background: Nivolumab dosing was 3 mg/kg intravenously every 2 weeks, continuing until either disease progression or unacceptable toxicity. The study used CyTOF and TCR beta sequencing to define a peripheral blood immune signature of response to PD-1 blockade in classical Hodgkin lymphoma.

In the paper's terms, the time point label means: cycle 4 day 1 (C4D1), after 6 weeks of nivolumab. Every trial patient had relapsed following autologous stem cell transplantation, and prior brentuximab vedotin exposure was what differed among cohorts A, B and C. The trial cohort was composed of about 54 patients with relapsed/refractory classical Hodgkin lymphoma, for whom complete response, partial response or progressive disease was recorded as best overall response. Single-agent nivolumab was administered to trial patients in the multi-cohort phase II CheckMate 205 trial. An independent review committee assessed best overall response by applying the 2007 International Working Group response criteria. Trial PBMCs were obtained immediately prior to nivolumab initiation (C1D1) and on therapy at cycle 2 day 1 and cycle 4 day 1. Peripheral blood was collected in 8 mL Vacutainer Cell Preparation Tubes, from which PBMCs were isolated by centrifugation and then cryopreserved.

The CDR3 spans 15 residues, from the cysteine through the phenylalanine. The entry retains the CDR3 DNA only, 45 bases that are in frame from base 1. A distance of 13 bases separates the germline ends of V and J, which lose 2 bases and 3 bases respectively. The germline V gene supplies CDR1 LGHNA and CDR2 YSLEER. The Qiagen DNeasy kit was used to extract genomic DNA from unsorted PBMCs and from the negatively selected CD4+ and CD8+ fractions. Amplification of TCR beta CDR3 regions was done by immunoSEQ multiplex PCR with primers that anneal to V and J segments. A synthetic immune receptor repertoire was used to minimize amplification bias, and remaining bias was computationally removed after sequencing. The authors' analysis ran thus. Custom Python scripts were used to quantify repertoire diversity as the Shannon entropy index. Unsorted, CD4+ and CD8+ repertoires were analyzed separately, except for combined analyses in which CD4+ and CD8+ sequences were merged in silico. Clonal expansion was defined as at least a 2-fold frequency increase after treatment relative to C1D1, with a pseudocount of 0.5 for undetected baseline clones. Clones with 0 or 1 copy at C1D1 were classified as singleton clones, and clones with 2 or more copies were classified as non-singleton clones. Clones expanded in unsorted samples were assigned a CD4+, CD8+ or unknown annotation through matching of protein sequences in sorted samples from the same patient. Wilcoxon tests were applied to paired samples to test diversity changes from C1D1 to C4D1. The immuneACCESS repertoire file appears here via TCRdb, limited to in-frame rearrangements. These files lack a portion of the clones; in checked studies, under half of the deficit traces to unresolved V genes, and the cause of the others is not known. V, J and clone size reflect that table, while D and trimming were determined from the DNA. The sample table contains tens of thousands of clones; only one count was recorded for 90% of them. Together, the top ten hold approximately 2.9% of the sample.

A remark on this clone: What this receptor recognizes is not known. The input lacks base qualities; no much larger clone sits a single base away.

The full study reports these points: CD4+ but not CD8+ TCR diversity rose significantly by C4D1 (p=0.0027 vs p=0.16), most apparent in complete responders (p=0.02). Diversity was lower in patients who began nivolumab less than 1 year after ASCT, so these patients were left out of later analyses to avoid confounding by immune reconstitution. Baseline diversity similar to that of newly diagnosed patients was observed in trial patients achieving complete response, whereas significantly lower diversity was observed in partial responders and progressors. Baseline TCR diversity was reported to be lower in newly diagnosed patients than in healthy donors, and even lower in relapsed/refractory patients. The study was limited to a single clinical trial cohort, and causes of repertoire differences, possibly disease activity or prior therapy, remained undefined.

The V and J genes are TRBV4-3 and TRBJ2-5; no D gene call is confident. The source is a human donor with classical Hodgkin lymphoma. The source material was peripheral blood mononuclear cells (PBMCs), sampled before the fourth cycle of nivolumab. The CDR3 protein: CASSQLNTNEETQYF. The DNA sequence reads TGCGCCAGCAGCCAACTAAACACAAACGAAGAGACCCAGTACTTC.